A selection of T cell receptor beta chains follows, all from one sample in a study of blood T cell repertoires in COVID-19. TCRdb keeps only in-frame clones here, not all; method: immunoSEQ multiplex PCR. The sample lists about 130,000 clones, roughly 86% occurring once. Material for sequencing was peripheral blood. These receptor sequences come from a human donor in a cohort sampled during active COVID-19. The CDR3 runs from the conserved cysteine through the conserved F or W. The D gene is left open where the match is weak. The size of a clone is reported for some rows only, either as once, few or many, or as a class for expanded clones.

D	V	J	size	CDR3	DNA
-	TRBV5-4	TRBJ2-7	-	CASSTGQISSYEQYF	TGTGCCAGCAGCACCGGACAGATAAGCTCCTACGAGCAGTACTTC
TRBD2	TRBV6-6	TRBJ2-1	-	CASSSSGGGYNEQFF	TGTGCCAGCAGTTCTAGCGGGGGGGGTTACAATGAGCAGTTCTTC
-	TRBV14	TRBJ2-5	-	CASSRRLQGQETQYF	TGTGCCAGCAGCCGACGCCTACAGGGTCAAGAGACCCAGTACTTC
-	TRBV7-2	TRBJ1-5	-	CASSLWRDQPQHF	TGTGCCAGCAGCTTATGGAGGGATCAGCCCCAGCATTTT
TRBD1	TRBV5-6	TRBJ1-6	few	CASSLLDRVDSPLHF	TGTGCCAGCAGCTTGCTGGACAGGGTGGATTCACCCCTCCACTTT
TRBD1	TRBV18	TRBJ2-2	-	CASSLRQGNTGELFF	TGTGCCAGCTCACTTAGACAGGGCAACACCGGGGAGCTGTTTTTT
TRBD2	TRBV3-1/TRBV3-2	TRBJ2-1	-	CASSAETSGYNEQFF	TGTGCCAGCAGCGCGGAAACTAGCGGATACAATGAGCAGTTCTTC
TRBD2	TRBV28	TRBJ2-1	once	CASSLYPSGGAANEQFF	TGTGCCAGCAGTTTATATCCTAGCGGGGGGGCGGCCAATGAGCAGTTCTTC
-	TRBV29-1	TRBJ1-4	-	CSVLVDGEKLFF	TGCAGCGTTTTAGTTGATGGTGAAAAACTGTTTTTT
-	TRBV7-9	TRBJ2-3	-	CASSLATSNTQYF	TGTGCCAGCAGCTTAGCTACCTCTAATACGCAGTATTTT
-	TRBV4-2	TRBJ2-7	-	CASSQDRGSAYEQYF	TGTGCCAGCAGCCAAGATCGAGGGTCTGCCTACGAGCAGTACTTC
-	TRBV6-6	TRBJ1-4	-	CASSYPGGQNEKLFF	TGTGCCAGCAGTTACCCGGGGGGTCAGAATGAAAAACTGTTTTTT
-	TRBV6-5	TRBJ2-1	once	CASMRGGSYNEQFF	TGTGCCAGCATGAGGGGAGGCTCCTACAATGAGCAGTTCTTC
-	TRBV2	TRBJ1-6	-	CASNGPPGSPLHF	TGTGCCAGCAACGGCCCGCCGGGATCACCCCTCCACTTT
-	TRBV3-1/TRBV3-2	TRBJ2-3	-	CASSLGDTQYF	TGTGCCAGCAGCCTCGGGGATACGCAGTATTTT
TRBD1	TRBV7-2	TRBJ1-5	-	CASSPTGTNNQPQHF	TGTGCCAGCAGCCCGACAGGGACAAACAATCAGCCCCAGCATTTT
TRBD1	TRBV7-8	TRBJ1-2	-	CASRPTGGAGYGYTF	TGTGCCAGCAGACCGACAGGGGGCGCAGGCTATGGCTACACCTTC
-	TRBV2	TRBJ1-1	-	CASSAESNMNTEAFF	TGTGCCAGCAGTGCGGAGAGTAACATGAACACTGAAGCTTTCTTT
-	TRBV19	TRBJ2-2	-	CASHQPSGGELFF	TGTGCCAGTCACCAGCCGAGCGGCGGGGAGCTGTTTTTT
TRBD2	TRBV5-1	TRBJ2-3	-	CASSLAGLAADTQYF	TGCGCCAGCAGCTTGGCGGGACTAGCAGCAGATACGCAGTATTTT
-	TRBV5-4	TRBJ2-5	-	CASSLSLAGGETQYF	TGTGCCAGCAGCTTGAGTCTAGCAGGCGGAGAGACCCAGTACTTC
TRBD1	TRBV7-9	TRBJ1-1	-	CASSPRTGNTEAFF	TGTGCCAGCAGCCCGCGGACAGGGAACACTGAAGCTTTCTTT
TRBD2	TRBV5-4	TRBJ2-1	-	CASSLAGSGGYNEQFF	TGTGCCAGCAGCTTGGCCGGGAGCGGGGGGTACAATGAGCAGTTCTTC
TRBD1	TRBV5-4	TRBJ2-3	-	CASSSRQGSGDTQYF	TGTGCCAGCAGCTCCCGACAGGGTTCAGGGGATACGCAGTATTTT
-	TRBV29-1	TRBJ1-1	-	CSLIRGAHSEAFF	TGCAGCCTCATCCGGGGGGCCCACTCTGAAGCTTTCTTT
TRBD1	TRBV5-4	TRBJ2-1	-	CASSISTGASYNEQFF	TGTGCCAGCAGCATCTCCACAGGGGCTTCCTACAATGAGCAGTTCTTC
TRBD1	TRBV5-1	TRBJ1-2	-	CASSRDSSQFYGYTF	TGCGCCAGCAGCCGGGACAGTTCCCAATTCTATGGCTACACCTTC
TRBD1	TRBV4-1	TRBJ2-2	-	CASSQQAGGGELFF	TGCGCCAGCAGCCAACAAGCAGGGGGCGGGGAGCTGTTTTTT
TRBD1	TRBV7-8	TRBJ2-3	-	CASSPRQGPADTQYF	TGTGCCAGCAGCCCTAGACAGGGTCCGGCAGATACGCAGTATTTT
-	TRBV9	TRBJ1-6	-	CASSVDYGYNSPLHF	TGTGCCAGCAGCGTAGACTACGGATATAATTCACCCCTCCACTTT
TRBD2	TRBV6-1	TRBJ2-5	-	CASSEEVAGGTGGTQYF	TGTGCCAGCAGTGAAGAGGTCGCGGGGGGGACCGGAGGGACCCAGTACTTC
TRBD2	TRBV19	TRBJ2-1	-	CASSIDWRGFPYNEQFF	TGTGCCAGTAGTATAGATTGGCGGGGGTTTCCCTACAATGAGCAGTTCTTC
-	TRBV24-1	TRBJ2-7	-	CATRGGWRSYEQYF	TGTGCCACCAGGGGAGGTTGGCGTTCCTACGAGCAGTACTTC
-	TRBV30	TRBJ2-1	-	CAWSVLVRGFYNEQFF	TGTGCCTGGAGTGTACTAGTACGGGGGTTCTACAATGAGCAGTTCTTC
-	TRBV6-5	TRBJ2-3	-	CASSSGHKQYF	TGTGCCAGCAGTTCGGGACACAAGCAGTATTTT
TRBD2	TRBV29-1	TRBJ2-1	-	CSVEGGSSYNEQFF	TGCAGCGTTGAGGGAGGGAGCTCCTACAATGAGCAGTTCTTC
-	TRBV3-1/TRBV3-2	TRBJ2-4	-	CASSQDRNIQYF	TGTGCCAGCAGCCAAGATCGGAACATTCAGTACTTC
-	TRBV7-9	TRBJ2-3	-	CASSSQGDTQYF	TGTGCCAGCAGCTCGCAGGGAGATACGCAGTATTTT
TRBD1	TRBV5-1	TRBJ1-6	-	CASSLEGQGVPTF	TGCGCCAGCAGCTTGGAAGGACAGGGTGTCCCCACTTTT
TRBD2	TRBV7-3	TRBJ2-3	-	CASSPYSSGGEDTQYF	TGTGCCAGCAGCCCTTACAGTAGCGGGGGTGAAGATACGCAGTATTTT
TRBD1	TRBV6-5	TRBJ1-2	few	CASSYTSGTGDYGYTF	TGTGCCAGCAGTTACACCTCCGGGACAGGGGACTATGGCTACACCTTC
TRBD2	TRBV4-1	TRBJ2-1	-	CASSTSGGAHNEQFF	TGCGCCAGCAGCACTAGCGGGGGGGCCCACAATGAGCAGTTCTTC
-	TRBV5-4	TRBJ2-2	-	CASTPGGRESTGELFF	TGTGCCAGCACCCCCGGGGGAAGGGAAAGCACCGGGGAGCTGTTTTTT
-	TRBV4-1	TRBJ2-1	once	CASSQGYQGLSYNEQFF	TGCGCCAGCAGCCAAGGCTACCAGGGGCTTTCCTACAATGAGCAGTTCTTC
TRBD1	TRBV5-1	TRBJ2-5	-	CASSSPRDRGGDQETQYF	TGCGCCAGCAGCTCTCCCCGGGACAGGGGAGGGGACCAAGAGACCCAGTACTTC
-	TRBV6-5	TRBJ1-1	-	CASSYRGTGSTEAFF	TGTGCCAGCAGTTACCGCGGCACAGGGTCCACTGAAGCTTTCTTT
TRBD1	TRBV5-4	TRBJ1-2	-	CASSLVGQGDYGYTF	TGTGCCAGCAGCTTGGTCGGACAGGGGGACTATGGCTACACCTTC
TRBD1	TRBV10-3	TRBJ2-7	-	CATRDSFYEQYF	TGTGCCACCAGGGACAGTTTCTACGAGCAGTACTTC
TRBD2	TRBV7-9	TRBJ2-5	-	CASSQSGGAAETQYF	TGTGCCAGCAGCCAAAGCGGGGGGGCGGCAGAGACCCAGTACTTC
-	TRBV7-9	TRBJ2-3	-	CASSFSGPGTDTQYF	TGTGCCAGCAGCTTCAGCGGGCCGGGCACAGATACGCAGTATTTT
-	TRBV27	TRBJ1-1	-	CASSLSTSGGTEAFF	TGTGCCAGCAGTTTATCGACCTCCGGGGGCACTGAAGCTTTCTTT
TRBD1	TRBV25-1	TRBJ2-3	-	CASSRQGAATDTQYF	TGTGCCAGCAGTCGACAGGGGGCCGCCACAGATACGCAGTATTTT
TRBD1	TRBV6-5	TRBJ1-6	few	CASSYGTATGAPLHF	TGTGCCAGCAGTTACGGGACAGCGACCGGGGCACCCCTCCACTTT
-	TRBV12-3/TRBV12-4	TRBJ1-2	-	CASSGGLGGYTF	TGTGCCAGCAGTGGGGGCCTAGGGGGCTACACCTTC
-	TRBV12-5	TRBJ1-2	-	CASGLHRDPYTF	TGTGCTAGTGGCCTTCACAGGGACCCCTACACCTTC
-	TRBV1	TRBJ1-5	-	CTSRPNGCNQPQHF	TGCACCAGCAGACCGAACGGGTGCAATCAGCCCCAGCATTTT
-	TRBV6-6	TRBJ2-7	-	CASSLAASSYEQYF	TGTGCCAGCAGCTTGGCAGCTAGCTCCTACGAGCAGTACTTC
TRBD1	TRBV10-1	TRBJ2-1	-	CASSESGTGSVFF	TGCGCCAGCAGTGAGTCCGGGACAGGGTCGGTGTTCTTC
-	TRBV7-8	TRBJ2-7	-	CASSLGGLYEQYF	TGTGCCAGCAGCTTAGGCGGTTTGTACGAGCAGTACTTC
-	TRBV3-1/TRBV3-2	TRBJ1-5	-	CASSQTGKNQPQHF	TGTGCCAGCAGCCAAACAGGGAAAAATCAGCCCCAGCATTTT